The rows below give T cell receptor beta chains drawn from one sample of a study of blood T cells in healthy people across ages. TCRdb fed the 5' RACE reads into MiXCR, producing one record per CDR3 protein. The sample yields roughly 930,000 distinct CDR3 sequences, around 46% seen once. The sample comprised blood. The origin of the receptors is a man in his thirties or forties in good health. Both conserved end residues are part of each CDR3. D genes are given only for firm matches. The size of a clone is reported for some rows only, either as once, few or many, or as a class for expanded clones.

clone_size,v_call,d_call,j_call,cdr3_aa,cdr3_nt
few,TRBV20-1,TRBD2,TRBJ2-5,CSARDPRLARQETQYF,TGCAGTGCTAGAGATCCCCGACTAGCGAGACAAGAGACCCAGTACTTC
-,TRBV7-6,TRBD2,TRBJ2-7,CASSLGSGGVPYEQYF,TGTGCCAGCAGCTTAGGAAGCGGGGGGGTACCCTACGAGCAGTACTTC
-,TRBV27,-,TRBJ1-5,CASSLTQSQPQHF,TGTGCCAGCAGTTTAACCCAGAGTCAGCCCCAGCATTTT
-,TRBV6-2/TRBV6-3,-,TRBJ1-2,CASSDQGSSNYGYTF,TGTGCCAGCAGTGACCAGGGATCTTCTAACTATGGCTACACCTTC
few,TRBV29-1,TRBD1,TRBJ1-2,CSVPRQGNYGYTF,TGCAGCGTTCCCCGACAGGGAAACTATGGCTACACCTTC
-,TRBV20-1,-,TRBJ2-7,CGALPAVVGTYEQYF,TGCGGTGCCCTCCCGGCGGTGGTAGGCACCTACGAGCAGTACTTC
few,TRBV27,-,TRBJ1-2,CASSLTGAYYGYTF,TGTGCCAGCAGTCTCACCGGGGCCTACTATGGCTACACCTTC
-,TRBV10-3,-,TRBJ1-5,CAISASGEGNQPQHF,TGTGCCATCAGTGCCTCAGGGGAGGGCAATCAGCCCCAGCATTTT
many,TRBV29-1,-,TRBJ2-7,CSVEFVRPGVSYEQYF,TGCAGCGTTGAATTTGTAAGGCCAGGGGTCTCCTACGAGCAGTACTTC
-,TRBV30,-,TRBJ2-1,CAWLRDSYNEQFF,TGTGCCTGGCTTAGGGACTCCTACAATGAGCAGTTCTTC
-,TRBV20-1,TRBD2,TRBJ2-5,CSASTTGTSWETQYF,TGCAGTGCTAGCACTACCGGGACTAGCTGGGAGACCCAGTACTTC
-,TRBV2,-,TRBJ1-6,CASSEVRARNSPLHF,TGTGCCAGCAGTGAAGTCAGGGCCCGTAATTCACCCCTCCACTTT
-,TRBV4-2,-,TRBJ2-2,CASSQESAGVELFF,TGTGCCAGCAGCCAAGAATCGGCCGGAGTGGAGCTGTTTTTT
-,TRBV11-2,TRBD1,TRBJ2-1,CASSLVRGLAVNEQFF,TGTGCCAGCAGCTTAGTTAGGGGGCTCGCGGTAAATGAACAGTTCTTC
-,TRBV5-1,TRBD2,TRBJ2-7,CASSLEHGGVSEQYF,TGCGCCAGCAGCTTGGAACACGGGGGGGTGAGCGAGCAGTACTTC
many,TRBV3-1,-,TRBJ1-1,CASSQVGTAEAFF,TGTGCCAGCAGCCAAGTAGGGACCGCTGAAGCTTTCTTT
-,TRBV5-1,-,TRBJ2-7,CASSLADGTYEQYF,TGCGCCAGCAGCTTGGCCGACGGGACCTACGAGCAGTACTTC
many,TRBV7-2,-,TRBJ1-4,CASSLDPRDTVSTNEKLFF,TGTGCCAGCAGCTTAGACCCCCGGGACACCGTTTCAACTAATGAAAAACTGTTTTTT
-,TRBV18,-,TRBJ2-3,CASSPPLGDTQYF,TGTGCCAGCTCACCTCCCTTGGGAGATACGCAGTATTTT
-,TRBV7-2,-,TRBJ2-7,CVSSLEPGADEQYF,TGTGTCAGCAGCTTAGAACCGGGGGCGGACGAGCAGTACTTC
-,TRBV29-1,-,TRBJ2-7,CSVESGLDSYEQYF,TGCAGCGTCGAGTCCGGGTTAGATTCCTACGAGCAGTACTTC
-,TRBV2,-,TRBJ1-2,CASSSQGMNDGYTF,TGTGCCAGCAGTTCTCAGGGGATGAACGATGGCTACACCTTC
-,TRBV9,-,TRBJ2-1,CASSPPQGGSNEQFF,TGTGCCAGCAGCCCCCCCCAGGGGGGGAGTAATGAGCAGTTCTTC
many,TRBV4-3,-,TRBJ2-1,CASSQGDREGYNEQFF,TGCGCCAGCAGCCAAGGCGACAGGGAGGGGTACAATGAGCAGTTCTTC
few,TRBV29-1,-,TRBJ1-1,CSVKGRQANTEAFF,TGCAGCGTTAAGGGACGGCAGGCGAACACTGAAGCTTTCTTT
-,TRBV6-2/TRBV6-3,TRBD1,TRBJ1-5,CASSPGQGAQPQHF,TGTGCCAGCAGCCCCGGACAGGGGGCTCAGCCCCAGCATTTT
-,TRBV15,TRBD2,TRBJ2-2,CATSRASGANTGELFF,TGTGCCACCAGCAGAGCTAGCGGCGCGAACACCGGGGAGCTGTTTTTT
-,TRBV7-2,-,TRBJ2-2,CASSRRSPGELFF,TGTGCCAGCAGCCGCCGGTCCCCCGGGGAGCTGTTTTTT
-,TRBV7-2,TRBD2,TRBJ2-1,CASSLGGGETNEQFF,TGTGCCAGCAGCTTAGGGGGGGGGGAAACCAATGAGCAGTTCTTC
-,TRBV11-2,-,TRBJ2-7,CASSSQGPGEQYF,TGTGCCAGCAGTTCTCAGGGTCCGGGCGAGCAGTACTTC
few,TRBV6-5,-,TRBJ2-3,CASSQRSDTQYF,TGTGCCAGCAGTCAACGGAGCGATACGCAGTATTTT
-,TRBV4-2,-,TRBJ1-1,CASTRESGGNTEAFF,TGTGCCAGCACCCGAGAGAGTGGGGGGAACACTGAAGCTTTCTTT
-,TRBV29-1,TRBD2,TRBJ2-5,CSVGAGTQETQYF,TGCAGCGTTGGAGCGGGAACCCAAGAGACCCAGTACTTC
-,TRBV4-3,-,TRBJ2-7,CASIYQDWDSYEQYF,TGCGCCAGCATTTACCAGGACTGGGACTCCTACGAGCAGTACTTC
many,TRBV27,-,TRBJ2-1,CASSLVSGYNEQFF,TGTGCCAGCAGTTTAGTGTCTGGGTACAATGAGCAGTTCTTC
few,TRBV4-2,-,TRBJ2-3,CASSQDRPGGHTDTQYF,TGTGCCAGCAGCCAAGATCGGCCAGGTGGGCACACAGATACGCAGTATTTT
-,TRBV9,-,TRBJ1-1,CASSAAGEAFF,TGTGCCAGCAGCGCCGCGGGGGAAGCTTTCTTT
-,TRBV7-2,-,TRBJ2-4,CASSSWDIGEQYF,TGTGCCAGCAGCTCCTGGGACATAGGGGAGCAGTACTTC
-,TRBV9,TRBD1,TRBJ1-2,CASSARDRQTSNYGYTF,TGTGCCAGCAGCGCGCGGGACAGGCAAACTTCGAACTATGGCTACACCTTC
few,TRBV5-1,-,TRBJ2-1,CASTRGTSNEQFF,TGCGCCAGCACCCGAGGGACTTCCAATGAGCAGTTCTTC
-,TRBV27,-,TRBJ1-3,CAGSLSRSGNTIYF,TGTGCCGGCAGTTTGTCACGCTCTGGAAACACCATATATTTT
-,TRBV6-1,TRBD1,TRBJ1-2,CASSDGGQGNYGYTF,TGTGCCAGCAGTGACGGAGGACAGGGCAACTATGGCTACACCTTC
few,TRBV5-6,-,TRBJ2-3,CASSLSTGKKYF,TGTGCCAGCAGCTTGTCGACAGGAAAGAAGTATTTT
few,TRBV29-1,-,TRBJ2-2,CSQSQGGELFF,TGCAGCCAAAGCCAGGGCGGGGAGCTGTTTTTT
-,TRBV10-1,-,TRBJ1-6,CASLTPLHF,TGCGCCAGCTTGACACCCCTCCACTTT
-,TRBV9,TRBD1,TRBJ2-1,CASSGPGTGGINEQFF,TGTGCCAGCAGCGGACCCGGGACAGGGGGCATAAATGAGCAGTTCTTC
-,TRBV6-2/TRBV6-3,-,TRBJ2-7,CASSYSDLYEQYF,TGTGCCAGCAGTTACTCGGACCTCTACGAGCAGTACTTC
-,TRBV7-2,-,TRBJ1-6,CASSLDGVWDNSPLHF,TGTGCCAGCAGCTTAGATGGTGTTTGGGATAATTCACCCCTCCACTTT
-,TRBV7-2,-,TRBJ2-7,CASSLVGGTAYEQYF,TGTGCCAGCAGCTTAGTTGGGGGGACTGCCTACGAGCAGTACTTC